This T cell receptor beta chain was captured by sequencing in a study of T cell repertoires in cytomegalovirus infection. Study in general: Recently identified HLA-C-restricted and well-studied HLA-B-restricted CMV epitopes were used.

TCRdb called the reads again in MiXCR, with one record for every CDR3 protein. The sample consists of about 110,000 distinct CDR3 sequences, about 40% of them appearing once. Study conclusions and caveats: Ex vivo responses were dominated by HLA-C-restricted CMV-specific TCR beta clonotypes. Frequencies of public TCR beta families were cumulated, and this identified carriers of CMV plus the relevant HLA.

This CDR3 has 16 amino acids. V shed 2 bases and J shed 2 bases, with 14 bases lying between them. Germline V gene data show CDR1 as MGHRA and CDR2 as YSYEKL. A note on this clonotype: The antigen remains undetermined.

This chain uses TRBV4-1 with TRBJ2-3, with D perhaps matching TRBD2 (7 bases). The origin of this receptor is a human donor in good health (CMV status not recorded). Some clones in this sample may be carry-over from other donors' samples. The sequenced sample was CD8+ T cells from cultured PBMCs, obtained from culture after CMV antigen stimulation. CDR3: CASSQNGGPNTDTQYF. CDR3 DNA sequence: TGCGCCAGCAGCCAAAACGGGGGGCCCAACACAGATACGCAGTATTTT.